This T cell receptor (beta chain) originates from a study of shared clonotypes between healthy human individuals. Study-wide results and limits: Naive subsets typically showed greater estimated richness than memory subsets. Blood alone was sampled, and tissue repertoires likely differ.

Donation came from healthy HIV-negative adults that had no recent acute infections or vaccinations. About this clone: Its antigen is not known.

How the authors handled the data: Because ImmunoSEQ provided only junction sequences with no quality scores, the filtering differed. Assay: immunoSEQ multiplex PCR; the TCRdb copy retains only in-frame clones and omits some. V and J calls and clone size follow that table, whereas D and trimming were derived from the DNA. Of 2.5 million or so clones in the sample, more than 90% are singletons; the top ten hold roughly 0.15%. CDR1 MNHEY and CDR2 SVGAGI come from the germline V gene. The CDR3 sequence is 14 residues long. The V and J ends lost 5 bases and 4 bases, in that order; junction bases with no gene match: 7.

The sample consisted of naive CD4+ T cells sorted from blood. Subset in this sample: CD45RA+ positively selected. The sequence was obtained from a man aged 18 to 35 in good health. The genes are TRBV6-5 and TRBJ1-2, with TRBD1 matching over 7 bases. As DNA, the CDR3 is TGTGCCAGCAGTCAGGGGGTCAAGGGCTATGGCTACACCTTC. This translates into CASSQGVKGYGYTF.